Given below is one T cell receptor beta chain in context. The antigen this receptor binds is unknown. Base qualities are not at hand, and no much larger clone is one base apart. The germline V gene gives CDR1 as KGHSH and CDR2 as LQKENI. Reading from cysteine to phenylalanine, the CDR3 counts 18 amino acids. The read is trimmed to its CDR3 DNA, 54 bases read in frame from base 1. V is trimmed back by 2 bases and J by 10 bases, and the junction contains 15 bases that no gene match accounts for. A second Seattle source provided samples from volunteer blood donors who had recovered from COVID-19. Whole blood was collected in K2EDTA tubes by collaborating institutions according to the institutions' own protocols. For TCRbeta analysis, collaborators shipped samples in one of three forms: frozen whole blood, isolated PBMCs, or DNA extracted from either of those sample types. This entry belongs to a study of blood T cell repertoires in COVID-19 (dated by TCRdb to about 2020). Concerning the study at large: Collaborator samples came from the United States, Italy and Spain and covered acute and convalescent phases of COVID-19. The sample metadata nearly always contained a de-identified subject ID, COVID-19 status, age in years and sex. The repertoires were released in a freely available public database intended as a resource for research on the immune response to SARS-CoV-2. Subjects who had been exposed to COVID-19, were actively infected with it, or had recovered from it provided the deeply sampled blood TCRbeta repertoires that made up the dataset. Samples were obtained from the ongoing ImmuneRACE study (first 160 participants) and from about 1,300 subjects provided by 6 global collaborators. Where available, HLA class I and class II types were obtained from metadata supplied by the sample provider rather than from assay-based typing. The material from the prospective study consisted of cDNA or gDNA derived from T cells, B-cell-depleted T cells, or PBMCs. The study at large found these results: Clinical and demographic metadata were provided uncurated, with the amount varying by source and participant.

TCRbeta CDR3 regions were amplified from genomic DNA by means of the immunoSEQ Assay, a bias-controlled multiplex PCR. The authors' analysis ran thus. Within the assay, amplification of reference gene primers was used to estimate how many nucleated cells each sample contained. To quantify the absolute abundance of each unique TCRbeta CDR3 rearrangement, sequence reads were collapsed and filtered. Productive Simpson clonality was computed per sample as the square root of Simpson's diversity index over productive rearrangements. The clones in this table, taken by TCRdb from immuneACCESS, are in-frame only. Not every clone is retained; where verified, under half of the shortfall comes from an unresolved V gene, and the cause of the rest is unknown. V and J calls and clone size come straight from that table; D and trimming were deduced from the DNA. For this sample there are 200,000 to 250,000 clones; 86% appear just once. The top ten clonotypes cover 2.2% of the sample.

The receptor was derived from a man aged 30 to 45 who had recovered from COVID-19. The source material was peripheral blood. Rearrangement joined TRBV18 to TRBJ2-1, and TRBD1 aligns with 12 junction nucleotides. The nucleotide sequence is TGTGCCAGCTCACCAAAGGGACAGGGGGCCTCGGGGTCGAGAGAGCAGTTCTTC. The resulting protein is CASSPKGQGASGSREQFF. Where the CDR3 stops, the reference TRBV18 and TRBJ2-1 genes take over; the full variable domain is NAGVMQNPRHLVRRRGQEARLRCSPMKGHSHVYWYRQLPEEGLKFMVYLQKENIIDESGMPKERFSAEFPKEGPSILRIQQVVRGDSAAYFCASSPKGQGASGSREQFFGPGTRLTVL.